The 20 T cell receptor beta chains given below trace back to one sample, sequenced in a study of blood T cells in healthy people across ages. Next came a second PCR, run for about 7 to 12 cycles, which used a sample-barcoded 5' primer along with a J-beta primer mix. Via MiXCR, TCRdb re-called the 5' RACE reads, giving one row per CDR3 protein. The table has over 500,000 distinct CDR3 sequences, about 25% seen once. This sample also belongs to another study, concerning T cells of mothers and their children.

The specimen sequenced was blood. These receptors were collected from a boy aged 2 to 10 in good health.

The chain uses TRBV7-8 and TRBJ2-7, with D perhaps TRBD1 (6 bases). This CDR3 is 15 amino acids long. The V and J ends lost 2 bases and 2 bases respectively, with 13 bases between them. The germline gives CDR1 SGHVS, CDR2 FQNEAQ. CDR3 sequence reads: CASSLTPGVAYEQYF. CDR3 nucleotides: TGTGCCAGCAGCTTAACGCCAGGGGTAGCCTACGAGCAGTACTTC.

This clonotype was observed once. The chain combines TRBV24-1 with TRBJ2-3, with D hard to call. Germline lookup yields CDR1 KGHDR and CDR2 SFDVKD. The CDR3 is 13 residues long. The V and J ends lost 7 bases and 5 bases respectively, with 12 bases between them. In nucleotides, the CDR3 is TGTGCCACCAGCGACTCGACGGAAGATACGCAGTATTTT. It encodes CATSDSTEDTQYF.

The chain is built from TRBV9 and TRBJ2-3; D is perhaps TRBD1 (6 bases). V shed 0 bases and J shed 3 bases, with 8 bases lying between them. Germline-derived CDR1 and CDR2 are SGDLS and YYNGEE. The CDR3 totals 14 residues. Here the CDR3 DNA reads TGTGCCAGCAGCGTAGGGACAGATACAGATACGCAGTATTTT. It specifies CASSVGTDTDTQYF.

V gene TRBV9 combines with J gene TRBJ2-1; no reliable D call. Germline V gene lookup returns CDR1 SGDLS and CDR2 YYNGEE. V lost 4 bases to trimming and J lost 4 bases, with 9 bases between them. The CDR3 extends over 13 amino acids. CDR3 nucleotide sequence: TGTGCCAGCAGCCCCATCGGATACAATGAGCAGTTCTTC. Translating it yields CASSPIGYNEQFF.

The genes are TRBV10-2 and TRBJ1-4; perhaps TRBD1 as D (5 bases). V lost 3 bases, J lost 0 bases, and 14 bases lay in between. This CDR3 has 17 amino acids. The V gene's germline CDR1 is WSHSY and CDR2 SAAADI. CDR3 coding DNA: TGCGCCAGCAGTGATTCTGCAGGGACTTCAACTAATGAAAAACTGTTTTTT. It translates to CASSDSAGTSTNEKLFF.

There are many counts of this clonotype. The CDR3 spells CASSVAPGLAGLQYF. CDR3 in DNA: TGTGCCAGCAGCGTAGCCCCGGGACTAGCGGGGCTGCAGTACTTC. The V gene is TRBV9, the J gene TRBJ2-4; 13 positions agree with TRBD2. There are 15 residues in the CDR3. The V and J ends lost 0 bases and 13 bases, in that order; junction bases with no gene match: 7. CDR1 is SGDLS, CDR2 YYNGEE, per germline.

The rearrangement joins TRBV6-5 to TRBJ1-2; D may be TRBD1 (5 bases). This CDR3 has 15 residues. Trimming took off 5 bases at V and 2 bases at J, with 15 bases between the two ends. Germline CDR1 MNHEY, CDR2 SVGAGI. The CDR3 loop reads CASSRTARGNYGYTF. The DNA of the CDR3 is TGTGCCAGCAGTAGGACGGCGCGGGGGAACTATGGCTACACCTTC.

V and J are TRBV7-3 and TRBJ2-2; no firm D call. V gave up 5 bases and J gave up 1 base, with 8 bases separating them. This CDR3 region has 14 residues. CDR1 SGHTA and CDR2 FQGTGA come from the germline V gene. CDR3 bases: TGTGCCAGCAGCCCAGATAAGAACACCGGGGAGCTGTTTTTT. This sequence encodes CASSPDKNTGELFF.

This clonotype has only a few counts. The chain uses TRBV12-3 or TRBV12-4 and TRBJ1-1, with a possible D match to TRBD1 (6 bases). Trimming cost V 2 bases and J 7 bases, with 11 bases left between them. CDR3 size: 13 residues. The CDR3 reads CASSLSGGIEAFF. CDR3 DNA: TGTGCCAGCAGTTTATCTGGGGGCATTGAAGCTTTCTTT.

The rearrangement uses TRBV5-1 and TRBJ2-7, with 8 positions matching TRBD1. CDR1 and CDR2 (germline): SGHRS, YFSETQ. J lost 1 base, V lost 4 bases, and 10 bases had no gene match. The CDR3 is 16 residues long. In nucleotides, the CDR3 is TGCGCCAGCAGCAACATACAGGGGGTGTTATCCTACGAGCAGTACTTC. This codes for CASSNIQGVLSYEQYF.

The rearrangement joins TRBV20-1 to TRBJ2-5; 10 bases are shared with TRBD2. The J call may be incorrect, as the DNA end agrees better with TRBJ2-7. CDR1 and CDR2 from the germline V gene are DFQATT and SNEGSKA (reference sequence). This CDR3 region has 16 residues. The CDR3 DNA is TGCAGTGCTAGACAACCTAGCGGGGGCAATTCCTACGAGCAGTACTTC. It is translated as CSARQPSGGNSYEQYF.

The table lists this clonotype with a few counts. The chain links TRBV19 to TRBJ2-4; 11 positions match TRBD2. The trim removed 5 bases at V and 10 bases at J, leaving 4 bases unmatched. The CDR3 has 13 amino acids. Germline V CDR1 and CDR2: LNHDA, SQIVND (reference sequence). CDR3 coding DNA: TGTGCCAGTAGTTCCGGGACTAGCGGTATTCAGTACTTC. Translated: CASSSGTSGIQYF.

In its sample, this clonotype was seen a few times. This sequence joins TRBV28 and TRBJ1-2; 7 nucleotides align to TRBD1. The CDR3 consists of 13 residues. Germline V gene lookup returns CDR1 MDHEN and CDR2 SYDVKM. V lost 6 bases to trimming and J lost 2 bases; unmatched junction nucleotides: 3. CDR3 protein: CASRDRSNYGYTF. DNA of the CDR3: TGTGCCAGCAGGGACAGGTCGAACTATGGCTACACCTTC.

This clonotype was found a few times. The chain employs TRBV5-5 and TRBJ2-1; 8 bases are shared with TRBD2. This CDR3 comprises 14 residues. J gave up 1 base and V 6 bases, and 3 bases lay outside the gene matches. CDR1 and CDR2 (germline): SGHKS, YYEKEE (reference sequence). The CDR3 loop is CASTASGSYNEQFF. CDR3 bases: TGTGCCAGCACAGCTAGCGGGTCCTACAATGAGCAGTTCTTC.

The V and J genes are TRBV7-9 and TRBJ2-1; possibly TRBD2 for D (5 bases). The CDR3 sequence is 14 residues long. V was shortened by 5 bases and J by 1 base, with 9 bases between the two germline ends. Germline V gene lookup returns CDR1 SEHNR and CDR2 FQNEAQ (reference sequence). Written as DNA, the CDR3 is TGTGCCAGCAGCAAGATAGCGTCCTACAATGAGCAGTTCTTC. As protein: CASSKIASYNEQFF.

In this sample, this clonotype turned up a few times. The chain is built from TRBV10-3 and TRBJ2-7, with a weak D call TRBD1 (7 bases). CDR1 is ENHRY, CDR2 SYGVKD, per germline. Trimming cost V 3 bases and J 6 bases, with 18 bases left between them. The CDR3 has 15 residues. The CDR3 sequence: CAISDSIARGAEQYF. The CDR3 coding sequence is TGTGCCATCAGTGATAGTATCGCCAGGGGGGCCGAGCAGTACTTC.

This clonotype appeared a few times. The chain combines TRBV27 with TRBJ2-7; D is possibly TRBD1 (6 bases). This CDR3 spans 15 amino acids. From germline, CDR1 is MNHEY and CDR2 SMNVEV (reference sequence). V shed 1 base and J shed 7 bases, with 17 bases lying between them. The CDR3 loop reads CASSLWDKALGEQYF. In DNA, the CDR3 is TGTGCCAGCAGTTTATGGGACAAGGCCCTGGGGGAGCAGTACTTC.

This chain connects TRBV18 to TRBJ1-1; D is perhaps TRBD1 (6 bases). Trimming pared 5 bases from V and 0 bases from J, leaving 7 bases between. In germline, CDR1 is KGHSH, CDR2 LQKENI. This CDR3 has 13 residues. The CDR3 region is CASSYRVNTEAFF. The CDR3 region has the DNA TGTGCCAGCTCATACAGGGTGAACACTGAAGCTTTCTTT.

V gene TRBV2 combines with J gene TRBJ2-4; no clear D gene. Germline V gene sequence: CDR1 SNHLY, CDR2 FYNNEI. V shed 4 bases and J shed 7 bases, with 11 bases lying between them. The CDR3 has 13 amino acids. The CDR3 DNA sequence: TGTGCCAGCAGTGTTGGCAAGTTGAACATTCAGTACTTC. Its translation: CASSVGKLNIQYF.

The chain has TRBV5-1 and TRBJ1-1; a weak D match, TRBD1 (6 bases). Germline V gene data show CDR1 as SGHRS and CDR2 as YFSETQ. V was shortened by 4 bases and J by 1 base, with 11 bases between the two germline ends. The CDR3 covers 14 residues. In DNA, the CDR3 is TGCGCCAGCAGCCGGAGGACAGAGAACACTGAAGCTTTCTTT. Encoded protein: CASSRRTENTEAFF.